This paragraph covers one T cell receptor (beta chain) sequence. This sample is part of a study of blood T cell repertoires in COVID-19. Sequencing used immunoSEQ multiplex PCR; TCRdb keeps in-frame clones, though not all of them. The repertoire holds approximately 200,000 clones, about 88% seen once, with approximately 4.8% in the top ten. The germline CDR1 and CDR2 sequences are SGHRS and YFSETQ. V gave up 0 bases and J gave up 5 bases; unmatched junction bases: 6. The length of the CDR3 is 15 residues. V and J are TRBV5-1 and TRBJ1-1; 8 positions match TRBD1. The receptor's source is a woman aged 30 to 39 who had been exposed to COVID-19. Sequenced: PBMCs or T cells enriched from blood (not recorded which). Here the CDR3 DNA reads TGCGCCAGCAGCTTGGCAGGGGGCGTGTGGACTGAAGCTTTCTTT. This codes for CASSLAGGVWTEAFF.